This TCR beta chain was sequenced in a study of blood T cell repertoires in COVID-19. The germline V gene encodes CDR1 SSHAT and CDR2 FNYEAQ (reference sequence). The CDR3 is 16 residues long. This table comes from immunoSEQ multiplex PCR, and its TCRdb copy is limited to in-frame clones, with some not included. The table lists roughly 180,000 clones, around 86% of them singletons. Residents of 24 US areas, aged roughly 18 to 89 years, made up the participants. Cohort allocation depended upon clinical history that participants reported. Cohort 3 donors counted as recovered after two negative PCRs, clearance, or resolved symptoms. In regard to this clone: One end of the junction is discordant with germline, which a read error may explain.

This clonotype originated in a woman aged 25 to 39 who had recovered from COVID-19. V is TRBV7-7 and J is TRBJ2-5, with 7 positions matching TRBD1. The sequenced sample was PBMCs or T cells enriched from blood (not recorded which). In nucleotides, the CDR3 is TGTGCTAGCAGCTTAGGGACAGTGGTATACCAAGAGACCCAGTACTTC. Its protein product is CASSLGTVVYQETQYF.